These 24 T cell receptor beta chains share one sample of origin, sequenced in a study of cytomegalovirus exposure and HLA in healthy donors. The study ran its PCR with 60 Vbeta and 13 Jbeta primers. Assay used: immunoSEQ multiplex PCR; TCRdb lists only in-frame clones, some missing. The profile shows some 120,000 clones, approximately 80% of them singletons. Sequencing was done on a sample of PBMCs. The source of these receptors is a man aged 30-40 years in good health and CMV-seropositive.

The chain carries TRBV9 and TRBJ2-1; D not resolved. The CDR3 contains 13 residues. The V end was cut by 0 bases, the J end by 9 bases, with 10 bases between. Germline loops: CDR1 SGDLS, CDR2 YYNGEE. CDR3 protein: CASSVVAGSEQFF. The CDR3 nucleotides are TGTGCCAGCAGCGTAGTGGCAGGAAGTGAGCAGTTCTTC.

V is TRBV7-2 and J is TRBJ2-5; D unresolved. CDR3 length: 16 residues. The germline V and J ends were trimmed by 2 bases and 4 bases, with 17 bases remaining between them. CDR1 and CDR2 from the germline V gene are SGHTA and FQGNSA. CDR3 sequence reads: CASSLQAGSGRETQYF. The CDR3 coding sequence is TGTGCCAGCAGCTTACAGGCAGGATCAGGTAGAGAGACCCAGTACTTC.

The V call is TRBV27, the J call TRBJ1-6; 7 positions agree with TRBD1. Germline assignment: CDR1 MNHEY and CDR2 SMNVEV (reference sequence). The CDR3 loop spans 18 amino acids. Trimming at V came to 5 bases and at J to 5 bases, leaving 15 bases not matched to a gene. CDR3: CASSHDPVPGQNNSPLHF. Here the CDR3 DNA reads TGTGCCAGCAGTCATGACCCTGTCCCGGGACAGAATAATTCACCCCTCCACTTT.

The V call is TRBV9, the J call TRBJ2-1; 10 nucleotides match TRBD2. With 0 bases clipped from V and 9 bases from J, the junction kept 9 bases outside the gene matches. The germline gives CDR1 SGDLS, CDR2 YYNGEE. The CDR3 has 16 residues. CDR3 nucleotides: TGTGCCAGCAGCGTAGTAGGAGCGGGAGGGCCCAGTGAGCAGTTCTTC. Protein: CASSVVGAGGPSEQFF.

The J gene is TRBJ2-2, the V gene TRBV11-2; TRBD2 agrees at 14 bases. CDR1 SGHAT and CDR2 FQNNGV come from the germline V gene. J lost 5 bases, V lost 3 bases, and 5 bases had no gene match. The CDR3 contains 17 residues. CDR3 sequence reads: CASSFGTSGGGTGELFF. CDR3 DNA: TGTGCCAGCAGCTTCGGGACTAGCGGGGGAGGAACCGGGGAGCTGTTTTTT.

CDR3 in amino acids: CAITRTATQETQYF. Written as DNA, the CDR3 is TGTGCCATAACTCGGACAGCTACCCAAGAGACCCAGTACTTC. This chain links TRBV10-3 with TRBJ2-5; TRBD1 might be the D (6 bases). CDR3 size: 14 residues. Germline values: CDR1 ENHRY, CDR2 SYGVKD. Trimming left V 9 bases short and J 1 base short, with 15 bases between.

In this sample, this clone turned up a few times. The V gene is TRBV28, the J gene TRBJ1-1; no reliable D call. This CDR3 spans 12 amino acids. CDR1 and CDR2 from the germline V gene are MDHEN and SYDVKM. Trimming removed 5 bases at V and 4 bases at J, with 8 bases between. The CDR3 coding sequence is TGTGCCAGCAGTACTACGAGCACTGAAGCTTTCTTT. The encoded protein is CASSTTSTEAFF.

This clone turned up a few times. The V call is TRBV2, the J call TRBJ2-2; 11 bases line up with TRBD2. The CDR3 spans 15 residues. Per germline, CDR1 SNHLY and CDR2 FYNNEI. The ends lost 7 bases at V and 1 base at J; junction bases unmatched: 2. CDR3 DNA sequence: TGTGCCAGCAAAACTAGCGGGGGGAACACCGGGGAGCTGTTTTTT. Its translation: CASKTSGGNTGELFF.

Notes on this clone: A read error may account for a junction end that differs from germline. The chain recombines TRBV7-3 with TRBJ2-6, with a tentative D call TRBD1 (5 bases). Germline CDR1 SGHTA, CDR2 FQGTGA. The CDR3 length is 16 residues. The CDR3 reads CASSLMISSGANGLTF. CDR3 nucleotides: TGTGCCAGCAGCTTAATGATTAGCTCTGGGGCCAACGGCCTGACTTTC.

The J gene is TRBJ1-5, the V gene TRBV6-6; D is unresolved. The CDR3 is made up of 15 amino acids. Per the germline V gene, CDR1 is MNHNY and CDR2 is SVGAGI (reference sequence). With 7 bases removed from V and 0 bases from J, the gap between germline ends came to 13 bases. In nucleotides, the CDR3 is TGTGCCAGCACCCCTAGAGTTTTTAGCAATCAGCCCCAGCATTTT. Translation: CASTPRVFSNQPQHF.

The V call is TRBV4-1, the J call TRBJ2-3; TRBD2 matches at 14 bases. The V and J ends lost 3 bases and 3 bases, in that order; junction bases with no gene match: 5. The CDR3 is made up of 17 amino acids. Germline CDR1 reads MGHRA; CDR2 reads YSYEKL. The CDR3 DNA reads as TGCGCCAGCAGCCATCCTGGACTAGCGGGAGGAACAGATACGCAGTATTTT. Translation: CASSHPGLAGGTDTQYF.

V and J are TRBV15 and TRBJ1-1; D gene uncertain. Looked up from germline, CDR1 is LNHNV and CDR2 is YYDKDF (reference sequence). The CDR3 spans 15 residues. Between the trimmed V and J ends, which lost 0 bases and 0 bases, there was a span of 8 bases. Here the CDR3 reads CATSRDGSLNTEAFF. In DNA form, the CDR3 reads TGTGCCACCAGCAGAGATGGTAGTCTGAACACTGAAGCTTTCTTT.

The CDR3 DNA reads as TGTGCCAGCAGTGGGAGATTGTACAATGAGCAGTTCTTC. As protein: CASSGRLYNEQFF. This chain links TRBV2 with TRBJ2-1; D gene ambiguous. V was cut by 4 bases and J by 4 bases, with 8 bases left in between. The CDR3 contains 13 residues. Germline V lookup: CDR1 SNHLY, CDR2 FYNNEI. Complete variable domain (other parts from reference TRBV2 and TRBJ2-1): EPEVTQTPSHQVTQMGQEVILRCVPISNHLYFYWYRQILGQKVEFLVSFYNNEISEKSEIFDDQFSVERPDGSNFTLKIRSTKLEDSAMYFCASSGRLYNEQFFGPGTRLTVL.

The V call is TRBV2, the J call TRBJ2-5; 9 bases align to TRBD1. Germline lookup yields CDR1 SNHLY and CDR2 FYNNEI. This CDR3 is 14 amino acids long. V lost 6 bases to trimming and J lost 7 bases; unmatched junction nucleotides: 9. The CDR3 protein is CASRTDRGLGTQYF. CDR3 nucleotides: TGTGCCAGCAGGACGGACAGGGGCTTAGGGACCCAGTACTTC.

Comment on this clone: At one boundary the junction diverges from the germline segment, which might be a read error. The J gene is TRBJ1-2, the V gene TRBV7-9; perhaps TRBD1 as D (5 bases). This CDR3 spans 17 amino acids. Germline values: CDR1 SEHNR, CDR2 FQNEAQ (reference sequence). The DNA for the CDR3 is TGTTCCAGCATCCTCCGAGACAGCCCGTTAGCTAACTATGGCTACACCTTC. It translates to CSSILRDSPLANYGYTF.

The chain couples TRBV10-3 to TRBJ2-5; 9 bases align to TRBD1. With V trimmed by 2 bases and J by 4 bases, 2 bases remained unmatched. Germline lookup yields CDR1 ENHRY and CDR2 SYGVKD. The CDR3 is 14 amino acids. The CDR3 coding sequence is TGTGCCATCAGTGAGGAGGGACAGGGAGAGACCCAGTACTTC. Its protein product is CAISEEGQGETQYF.

A few counts support this clone. The genes are TRBV5-5 and TRBJ1-2, with TRBD1 matching over 9 bases. Germline values: CDR1 SGHKS, CDR2 YYEKEE (reference sequence). The J segment lost 7 bases and the V segment lost 4 bases, leaving 11 bases of the junction unmatched. The CDR3 is 15 amino acids. The DNA of the CDR3 is TGTGCCAGCAGCATCGATACAGGGGGCGGACGTGGCTACACCTTC. Translating it yields CASSIDTGGGRGYTF.

This chain links TRBV6-5 with TRBJ2-5; D gene ambiguous. The CDR3 totals 14 residues. Trimming removed 0 bases from V and 2 bases from J, with 7 bases in between. CDR1 MNHEY and CDR2 SVGAGI come from the germline V gene. The CDR3 protein is CASSYSSRQETQYF. In DNA, the CDR3 is TGTGCCAGCAGTTACTCGTCCAGGCAAGAGACCCAGTACTTC.

V is TRBV9 and J is TRBJ1-5; no firm D call. V was cut by 4 bases and J by 5 bases, with 16 bases left in between. This CDR3 is built from 15 residues. In germline, CDR1 is SGDLS, CDR2 YYNGEE. DNA of the CDR3: TGTGCCAGCAGCCCTCGTGAGGGTTTTGATCAGCCCCAGCATTTT. Translation: CASSPREGFDQPQHF.

The chain is built from TRBV2 and TRBJ2-3; D gene unclear. Trimming cost V 6 bases and J 2 bases, with 6 bases left between them. The CDR3 sequence is 12 residues long. Looked up from germline, CDR1 is SNHLY and CDR2 is FYNNEI. CDR3 amino acids: CASRRNTDTQYF. Written as DNA, the CDR3 is TGTGCCAGCAGGAGAAACACAGATACGCAGTATTTT.

The chain joins TRBV29-1 to TRBJ1-2; D gene uncertain. Germline V gene data show CDR1 as SQVTM and CDR2 as ANQGSEA. Trimming took off 4 bases at V and 1 base at J, with 7 bases between the two ends. The CDR3 loop spans 12 amino acids. The CDR3 sequence: CSVGAGNYGYTF. CDR3 DNA: TGCAGCGTTGGGGCCGGTAACTATGGCTACACCTTC.

V gene TRBV9 combines with J gene TRBJ2-2; 10 nucleotides match TRBD2. CDR3 length: 16 amino acids. Germline loops: CDR1 SGDLS, CDR2 YYNGEE. The V segment lost 0 bases and the J segment 6 bases; nucleotides outside the gene matches: 5. The CDR3 bases are TGTGCCAGCAGCGTAGCGGCTAGCGGGAGTTCCGGGGAGCTGTTTTTT. This sequence encodes CASSVAASGSSGELFF.

The chain has TRBV5-6 and TRBJ2-2, with no clear D. Trimming took 3 bases from V and 6 from J, leaving 6 bases between them. This CDR3 spans 12 amino acids. Germline-derived CDR1 and CDR2 are SGHDT and YYEEEE. CDR3 DNA sequence: TGTGCCAGCAGCTCCCCCGCCGGGGAGCTGTTTTTT. The encoded protein is CASSSPAGELFF.

This clone was seen a few times. The rearrangement links TRBV10-3 to TRBJ2-3; 11 bases are a match to TRBD2. V lost 6 bases and J lost 1; bases outside the gene matches: 0. This CDR3 is 14 amino acids long. Germline CDR1 reads ENHRY; CDR2 reads SYGVKD. In DNA, the CDR3 is TGTGCCATCAGGACTAGCGGGGGCACAGATACGCAGTATTTT. Translating it yields CAIRTSGGTDTQYF.